These 5 T cell receptor beta chains originate from one sample sequenced in a study of CD8 T cells in ankylosing spondylitis. A single record per CDR3 protein comes from TCRdb applying MiXCR to the 5' RACE reads. The sample has approximately 88,000 distinct CDR3 sequences, about 9.1% seen once. Sequenced sample: blood, either unsorted or a sorted T cell fraction (not recorded which). The receptors derive from a male donor with ankylosing spondylitis or in good health (not recorded which).

This clonotype was counted many times. The chain has TRBV12-3 or TRBV12-4 and TRBJ1-1; D ambiguous. This CDR3 contains 13 residues. Trimming cost V 8 bases and J 1 base, with 11 bases left between them. The CDR3 sequence is CASGTVRNTEAFF. CDR3 coding DNA: TGTGCCAGCGGTACCGTCCGGAACACTGAAGCTTTCTTT.

The table lists this clonotype with many counts. The V call is TRBV28, the J call TRBJ2-3; D gene uncertain. CDR3 length: 15 residues. Germline CDR1 MDHEN, CDR2 SYDVKM. The V end lost 5 bases, the J end lost 2 bases, and 14 bases lay between the germline ends. The CDR3 coding sequence is TGTGCCAGCAGTGCTCCGGTACAACTCACAGATACGCAGTATTTT. The encoded protein is CASSAPVQLTDTQYF.

There are a few counts of this clonotype. The V call is TRBV5-1, the J call TRBJ2-1, with D possibly being TRBD1 (5 bases). The V gene lost 0 bases and the J gene lost 5 bases, with 15 bases spanning the gap. The germline V gene has CDR1 SGHRS and CDR2 YFSETQ. The CDR3 sequence is 16 residues long. CDR3: CASSLGPGPLNNEQFF. CDR3 nucleotide sequence: TGCGCCAGCAGCTTGGGACCAGGGCCCTTAAACAATGAGCAGTTCTTC. The variable domain in full, with the rest retrieved from reference TRBV5-1 and TRBJ2-1, is KAGVTQTPRYLIKTRGQQVTLSCSPISGHRSVSWYQQTPGQGLQFLFEYFSETQRNKGNFPGRFSGRQFSNSRSEMNVSTLELGDSALYLCASSLGPGPLNNEQFFGPGTRLTVL.

This clonotype showed up just a few times. A much larger clone differs from this one at a single base, so this may be a read error. The chain is built from TRBV12-3 or TRBV12-4 and TRBJ1-2, with 7 bases identical to TRBD1. CDR3 size: 13 residues. The CDR3 region has the DNA TGTGCCAGCAGTTGGGGAGGGGGCTATGGCTACGCCTTC. Translation: CASSWGGGYGYAF.

This clonotype was counted ten times or more. CDR3 DNA: TGTGCCACCCAGACTAGCGGGGGAAGCGAGCAGTACTTC. Protein: CATQTSGGSEQYF. The rearrangement uses TRBV7-9 and TRBJ2-7, with 12 bases fitting TRBD2. CDR1 is SEHNR and CDR2 is FQNEAQ in the germline V gene (reference sequence). V was pared by 10 bases and J by 6 bases, with 7 bases of the junction left unmatched. CDR3 length equals 13 residues.